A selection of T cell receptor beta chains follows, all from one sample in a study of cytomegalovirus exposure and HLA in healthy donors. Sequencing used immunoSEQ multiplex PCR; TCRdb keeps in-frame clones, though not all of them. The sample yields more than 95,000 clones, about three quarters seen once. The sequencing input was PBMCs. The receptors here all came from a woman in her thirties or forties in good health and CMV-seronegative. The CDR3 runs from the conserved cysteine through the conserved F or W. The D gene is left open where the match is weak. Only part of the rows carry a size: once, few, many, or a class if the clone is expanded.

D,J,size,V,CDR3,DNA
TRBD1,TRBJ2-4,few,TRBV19,CASSGSFAGGNIQYF,TGTGCCAGTAGTGGTTCATTTGCAGGGGGAAACATTCAGTACTTC
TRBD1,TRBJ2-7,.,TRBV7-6,CASSLKPDRGHYEQYF,TGTGCCAGCAGCTTAAAACCCGACAGGGGGCACTACGAGCAGTACTTC
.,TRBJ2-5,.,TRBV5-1,CASSLEPGAQETQYF,TGCGCCAGCAGCTTGGAACCGGGAGCCCAAGAGACCCAGTACTTC
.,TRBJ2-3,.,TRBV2,CASRSSTSTDTQYF,TGTGCCAGCAGGTCATCCACTAGCACAGATACGCAGTATTTT
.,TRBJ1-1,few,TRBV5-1,CASSSLGYEGTEAFF,TGCGCCAGCTCCTCCTTGGGGTACGAGGGCACTGAAGCTTTCTTT
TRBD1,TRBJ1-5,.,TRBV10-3,CAIRGQGSNQPQHF,TGTGCCATCAGGGGACAGGGCAGCAATCAGCCCCAGCATTTT
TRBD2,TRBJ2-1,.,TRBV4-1,CASSLAGVRDNEQFF,TGCGCCAGCAGCCTAGCGGGAGTTAGGGACAATGAGCAGTTCTTC
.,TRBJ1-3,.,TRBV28,CASSLYGGAGNTIYF,TGTGCCAGCAGTTTATACGGGGGAGCTGGAAACACCATATATTTT
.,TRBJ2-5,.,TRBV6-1,CASRSEVRTQYF,TGTGCCAGCAGGTCGGAGGTTCGGACCCAGTACTTC
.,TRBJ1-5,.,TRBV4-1,CASSQGPGLVRQPQHF,TGCGCCAGCAGCCAAGGCCCGGGGTTGGTGAGGCAGCCCCAGCATTTT
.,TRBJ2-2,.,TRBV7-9,CASSLDERHDSGELFF,TGTGCCAGCAGCTTAGACGAGCGGCATGATAGTGGGGAGCTGTTTTTT
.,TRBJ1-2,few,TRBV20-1,CSASNNYGYTF,TGCAGTGCTAGCAATAACTATGGCTACACCTTC
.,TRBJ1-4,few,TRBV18,CASSLAGFQGEKLFF,TGTGCCAGCTCGTTAGCAGGGTTTCAAGGGGAAAAACTGTTTTTT
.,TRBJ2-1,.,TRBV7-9,CSSSSLLNEQFF,TGTTCCAGCAGCTCCCTTCTCAATGAGCAGTTCTTC
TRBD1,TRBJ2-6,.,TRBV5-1,CASSMWEQGAVSGANGLTF,TGCGCCAGCAGCATGTGGGAACAGGGGGCAGTATCTGGGGCCAACGGCCTGACTTTC
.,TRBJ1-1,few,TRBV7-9,CASTPFKGLGTEAFF,TGTGCCAGCACCCCTTTCAAGGGGCTGGGGACTGAAGCTTTCTTT
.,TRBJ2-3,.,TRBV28,CASSLADTQYF,TGTGCCAGCAGTTTAGCGGATACGCAGTATTTT
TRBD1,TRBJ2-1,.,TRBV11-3,CASSITGPGQGAHNEQFF,TGTGCCAGCAGCATCACCGGCCCCGGACAGGGGGCACACAATGAGCAGTTCTTC
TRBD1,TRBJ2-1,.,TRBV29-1,CSVTTYRGNEQFF,TGCAGCGTTACAACCTACAGGGGCAATGAGCAGTTCTTC
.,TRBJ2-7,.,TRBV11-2,CASSLTLASYEQYF,TGTGCCAGCAGCTTAACCCTAGCCTCCTACGAGCAGTACTTC
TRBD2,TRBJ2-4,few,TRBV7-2,CASSPSLAGAGNIQYF,TGTGCCAGCAGCCCAAGTTTAGCGGGAGCAGGAAACATTCAGTACTTC
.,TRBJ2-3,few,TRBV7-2,CASSSPGLRDTQYF,TGTGCCAGCAGCTCTCCGGGACTCAGAGATACGCAGTATTTT
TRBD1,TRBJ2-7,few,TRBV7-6,CASSTAGQGTEQYF,TGTGCCAGCAGCACCGCGGGACAGGGAACGGAGCAGTACTTC
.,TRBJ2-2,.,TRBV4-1,CASSQASTGELFF,TGCGCCAGCAGCCAAGCGAGCACCGGGGAGCTGTTTTTT
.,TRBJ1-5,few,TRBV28,CASSSGGGLRGNQPQHF,TGTGCCAGCAGTTCGGGGGGCGGGCTCAGGGGCAATCAGCCCCAGCATTTT
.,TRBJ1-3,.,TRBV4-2,CASSQDLATGSFRAGNTIYF,TGTGCCAGCAGCCAAGACCTGGCGACAGGCTCCTTCAGGGCTGGAAACACCATATATTTT
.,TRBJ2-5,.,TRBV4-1,CASSQDPFPGETQYF,TGCGCCAGCAGCCAAGATCCGTTCCCGGGGGAGACCCAGTACTTC
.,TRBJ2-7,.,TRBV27,CATSRAGPYEQYF,TGTGCAACCAGCCGTGCGGGCCCGTACGAGCAGTACTTC
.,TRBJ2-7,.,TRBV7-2,CASSPDRFSYEQYF,TGTGCCAGCAGCCCCGACAGGTTCTCCTACGAGCAGTACTTC
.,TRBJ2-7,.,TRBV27,CASSSYSSATFYEQYF,TGTGCCAGCAGTAGCTATTCAAGCGCGACTTTCTACGAGCAGTACTTC
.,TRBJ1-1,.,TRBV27,CASGRGNTEAFF,TGTGCCAGCGGTCGAGGGAACACTGAAGCTTTCTTT
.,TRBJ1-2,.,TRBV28,CASSRDFPDGYTF,TGTGCCAGCAGTAGGGACTTCCCTGATGGCTACACCTTC
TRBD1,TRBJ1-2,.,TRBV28,CASSLHGQGAPYGYTF,TGTGCCAGCAGTTTACATGGACAGGGGGCCCCCTATGGCTACACCTTC
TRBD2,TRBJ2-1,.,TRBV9,CASSSPSGPYNEQFF,TGTGCCAGCAGCTCTCCTAGCGGTCCCTACAATGAGCAGTTCTTC
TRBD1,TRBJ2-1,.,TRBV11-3,CASSLGGRGHYNEQFF,TGTGCCAGCAGCTTAGGAGGCAGGGGGCATTACAATGAGCAGTTCTTC
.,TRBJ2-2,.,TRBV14,CASSRGMGRSDTGELFF,TGTGCCAGCAGCAGGGGGATGGGCAGAAGCGACACCGGGGAGCTGTTTTTT
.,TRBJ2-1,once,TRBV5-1,CASSLGSMATNEQFF,TGCGCCAGCAGCCTCGGGTCAATGGCGACCAATGAGCAGTTCTTC
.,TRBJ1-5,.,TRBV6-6,CASSRRHSNQPQHF,TGTGCCAGCAGCCGGCGGCATAGCAATCAGCCCCAGCATTTT
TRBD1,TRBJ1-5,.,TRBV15,CATRRDRGQPQHF,TGTGCCACCAGGCGGGACAGGGGTCAGCCCCAGCATTTT
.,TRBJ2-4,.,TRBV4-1,CASSLRVVDRLAKNIQYF,TGCGCCAGCAGCCTAAGGGTCGTAGACAGGCTAGCCAAAAACATTCAGTACTTC
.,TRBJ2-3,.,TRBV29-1,CSVEDQGYDSTDTQYF,TGCAGCGTTGAAGATCAGGGGTATGATAGCACAGATACGCAGTATTTT
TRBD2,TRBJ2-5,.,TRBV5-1,CASSLSGRTRPNKETQYF,TGCGCCAGCAGCCTCTCAGGGAGGACTAGACCCAATAAAGAGACCCAGTACTTC
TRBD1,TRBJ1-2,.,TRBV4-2,CASSPTGDGGYTF,TGTGCCAGCAGCCCGACAGGGGACGGGGGCTACACCTTC
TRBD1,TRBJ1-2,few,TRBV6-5,CASRSPGQGSGGYTF,TGTGCCAGCCGCAGTCCGGGACAGGGCTCCGGGGGCTACACCTTC
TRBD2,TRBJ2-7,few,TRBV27,CASSLFPSGNYEQYF,TGTGCCAGCAGTTTGTTCCCTAGCGGGAACTACGAGCAGTACTTC
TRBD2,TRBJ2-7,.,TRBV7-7,CASRGLAGVDEQYF,TGTGCTAGCAGGGGACTAGCGGGAGTTGACGAGCAGTACTTC
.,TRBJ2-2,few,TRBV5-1,CASSFSGFGSGELFF,TGCGCCAGCAGCTTCTCCGGCTTCGGGTCCGGGGAGCTGTTTTTT
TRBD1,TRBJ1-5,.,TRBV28,CASSLGGGGQGGQPQHF,TGTGCCAGCAGTCTGGGGGGCGGCGGACAGGGTGGTCAGCCCCAGCATTTT
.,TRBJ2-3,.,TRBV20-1,CSGGSTDTQYF,TGCAGTGGCGGGAGCACAGATACGCAGTATTTT
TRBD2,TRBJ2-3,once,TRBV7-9,CASSPRGLAGVDTQYF,TGTGCCAGCAGCCCTCGGGGACTAGCGGGAGTAGATACGCAGTATTTT
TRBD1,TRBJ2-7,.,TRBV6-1,CASTLTGGYEQYF,TGTGCCAGCACTCTAACAGGGGGCTACGAGCAGTACTTC